This record concerns one TCR beta chain sequence. The antigen it binds to is not known. The input lacks base qualities; no much larger clone sits a single base away. According to the study, the label for this sample's treatment or condition signals: randomized to nivolumab then ipilimumab (arm A) or the reverse (arm B). No trial patient had received prior DNA-damaging chemotherapy. Thawed PBMCs were sorted on a FACS Aria II flow cytometer to isolate live CD3+CD8+ cells negative for CD19 and CD56. The samples were obtained from melanoma patients enrolled in CheckMate 064, an open-label, randomized phase II trial testing sequential checkpoint blockade. Peripheral blood mononuclear cells were collected by leukapheresis, purified with Ficoll-Paque, and frozen in human serum with about 10% DMSO. Immediately after sorting, the purity of the sorted blood CD3+CD8+ cells was confirmed to be >98%, and DNA was then extracted.

TCRbeta CDR3 regions were immunosequenced from genomic DNA with the immunoSEQ Assay. Before high-throughput sequencing, genomic DNA was amplified using bias-controlled multiplex PCR. As for the original processing: To quantify the absolute abundance of each unique TCRbeta CDR3 region, the sequences were collapsed and filtered. Clonality, defined as 1 minus Pielou's evenness, was calculated using productive rearrangements only. A previously published method was used to identify clones with significantly greater frequencies in on-treatment samples than in baseline samples. Sourced from immuneACCESS, this table was stored by TCRdb with only in-frame sequences that have V and J called. A share of the clones is absent; for the studies checked, an unresolved V gene accounts for under half, and the remainder has no known explanation. V and J calls and clone size are as listed in that table; D and trimming were resolved from the DNA. The sample records roughly 30,000 clones, 80% to 90% of which are singletons. The ten largest clones add up to 22% of the sample.

The germline V gene (reference sequence) provides CDR1 LNHDA and CDR2 SQIVND. Trimming accounts for 5 bases at V and 6 bases at J, while the number of junction bases matched to no gene is 9. The CDR3 has 14 amino acids, counting the end cysteine and phenylalanine. Just CDR3 DNA is preserved here, 42 bases in frame from base 1. This record belongs to a study of sequential checkpoint blockade in melanoma (dated by TCRdb to about 2019). The study in broad terms: Patients were assigned by 1:1 randomization to either first-line nivolumab followed by ipilimumab (arm A) or ipilimumab followed by nivolumab (arm B). Maintenance nivolumab came after each of the two trial sequences.

Overall study outcomes, separate from this receptor: The response-prediction model combining TCR metrics and mutation burden needs validation in larger, independent patient cohorts.

This chain is built from TRBV19 and TRBJ2-7, with 8 bases aligning to TRBD1. Sequenced here: CD8+ T cells sorted from blood (inferred from file names), sampled from a patient given nivolumab and ipilimumab in sequence. The TCR comes from a human donor with melanoma. The DNA sequence follows: TGTGCCAGTAGTGCCACGACAGGGGTCCTCGAGCAGTACTTC. This yields the protein CASSATTGVLEQYF.